This T cell receptor beta chain was found in a study of CD8+ T cells in alopecia areata. Looking at the study overall: People stayed on tofacitinib for 6 to 18 months, then stopped the drug for 6 months.

Study conclusions and caveats: Higher clonality was seen in lesional scalp than in normal scalp, especially in alopecia totalis/universalis.

Alopecia areata patients gave lesional scalp punch biopsies and peripheral blood samples. A note on this clone: The antigen remains unidentified.

V lost 6 bases and J lost 2, with 11 bases in between. The CDR3 totals 13 residues. Germline-derived CDR1 and CDR2 are MNHEY and SMNVEV (reference sequence). As the sequencing template, cDNA was produced by extracting RNA and reverse transcribing it. Data came from immunoSEQ multiplex PCR; TCRdb stores just in-frame clones and leaves some out. The table lists approximately 150,000 clones, roughly 50% of them singletons. This sequence was found in a human donor with alopecia areata. Sequencing was done on a sample of CD4+ T cells sorted from blood. The gene calls are TRBV27 and TRBJ2-7; a possible D gene is TRBD2 (5 bases). CDR3 protein: CASRAFGTYEQYF. Here the CDR3 DNA reads TGTGCCAGCAGGGCCTTCGGGACCTACGAGCAGTACTTC.